This T cell receptor beta chain came from a study of CD8 T cells in Susac syndrome. Overall study context: Active disease was present in six of the sequenced Susac syndrome patients, and remission in roughly eight.

Negative isolation yielded CD8+ and CD4+ T cells; FACS enriched TEMRA cells. After extraction with the RNeasy kit, 0.5 to 1 ug of the RNA was reverse transcribed using random hexamers. The method of amplification for TCR beta CDR3 was immunoSEQ multiplex PCR, covering 54 Vbeta and 13 Jbeta. In TCRdb, the immunoSEQ multiplex PCR reads were re-called with MiXCR into one record per CDR3 protein. The sample holds some 200,000 distinct CDR3 sequences, roughly 94% seen once. Germline-derived CDR1 and CDR2 are LNHDA and SQIVND (reference sequence). The CDR3 runs to 14 residues. V was pared by 3 bases and J by 4 bases, with 5 bases of the junction left unmatched.

The material sequenced was CD8+ T cells from PBMCs. The TCR originated in a human donor with Susac syndrome. V and J are TRBV19 and TRBJ1-1, with 7 nucleotides matching TRBD1. CDR3 sequence: CASSIEQGTTEAFF. For the CDR3, the DNA is TGTGCCAGTAGTATCGAACAGGGGACCACTGAAGCTTTCTTT.